These T cell receptor beta chains were read from a single sample in a study of Tregs in tolerant kidney transplant recipients. Method: immunoSEQ multiplex PCR; TCRdb's copy keeps in-frame clones and lacks some. The sample has about 69,000 clones, 70% to 90% seen once; the top ten hold approximately 0.39%. Sequences were derived from CD4+ T cells from blood, sampled before the transplant. These receptors were collected from a human donor who received a combined kidney and bone marrow transplant. The CDR3 runs from the conserved cysteine through the conserved F or W. Fields, in order: V gene, J gene, CDR3 protein.

TRBV20-1	TRBJ2-1	CSAQYNEQFF
TRBV28	TRBJ1-2	CASSLPRQGWTF
TRBV21-1	TRBJ1-3	CASSKVEAGQGGGNTIYF
TRBV18	TRBJ2-2	CASSTTSSGNTGELFF
TRBV19	TRBJ2-5	CASSISGQEATQYF
TRBV30	TRBJ1-5	CAWGRANQPQHF
TRBV2	TRBJ1-1	CASRKDRNTEAFF
TRBV6-6	TRBJ1-4	CASRGGNEKLFF
TRBV12-5	TRBJ2-2	CASSSLAGGPGTGELFF
TRBV27	TRBJ2-7	CASSWSASPYEQYF
TRBV11-2	TRBJ2-7	CASSFKILAGEYEQYF
TRBV11-2	TRBJ2-3	CASSLDLGEGTDTQYF
TRBV27	TRBJ1-5	CASSLQGDQPQHF
TRBV19	TRBJ1-2	CASVVPGQGYGYTF
TRBV6-1	TRBJ2-7	CASRDSSTKQYF
TRBV6-6	TRBJ1-1	CASSLSGPNTEAFF
TRBV27	TRBJ2-5	CASSLSRLVETQYF
TRBV30	TRBJ2-7	CAWSANAAREQYF
TRBV27	TRBJ2-5	CASMGLAKETQYF
TRBV19	TRBJ1-5	CAATGIGQPQHF
TRBV5-6	TRBJ2-7	CASSLLAEAYEQYF
TRBV14	TRBJ1-2	CASSQSGRHGYTF
TRBV7-3	TRBJ2-3	CASRGVGTDTQYF
TRBV18	TRBJ1-1	CASSPGSARSPFF
TRBV28	TRBJ1-2	CASSSSGQGHGYTF
TRBV28	TRBJ1-1	CASSSLSSWDTEAFF
TRBV7-2	TRBJ2-3	CASSPGGGSGDTQYF
TRBV30	TRBJ1-2	CAWGLYGYTF
TRBV28	TRBJ2-7	CASSLWAGKRYEQYF
TRBV6-5	TRBJ2-5	CASSPSSGQETQYF
TRBV28	TRBJ2-7	CASSSTYEQYF
TRBV30	TRBJ1-4	CAWSGPGINEKLFF
TRBV7-2	TRBJ1-2	CASSPQGASNYGYTF
TRBV7-9	TRBJ2-2	CASSPPDRWITNTGELFF
TRBV5-1	TRBJ2-5	CASSSEGGSGQETQYF